The 7 T cell receptor beta chains in this list originate from one sample, sequenced in a study of shared clonotypes between healthy human individuals. Some clones are missing from TCRdb's copy, which holds only in-frame ones; the method was immunoSEQ multiplex PCR. The data show millions of clones, with around 94% seen just once and roughly 0.15% held by the top ten. The sample consisted of naive CD4+ T cells sorted from blood. The sample's subset: CD45RA+ positively selected. The receptors originated from a man younger than 35 in good health.

On this clone: The junction departs from the called germline gene at one end, perhaps through a read error. J is TRBJ2-7 and V is TRBV7-2, with TRBD2 as a possible D gene (5 bases). The CDR3 is made up of 15 amino acids. Germline V gene data show CDR1 as SGHTA and CDR2 as FQGNSA. In DNA form, the CDR3 reads TGTGCCAGCAGCCCCCGAGGACTCTCCTCCTACGGGCAGTACTTC. Protein product: CASSPRGLSSYGQYF.

The genes are TRBV13 and TRBJ2-3, with a weak D call TRBD2 (6 bases). The CDR3 totals 16 residues. Germline values: CDR1 PRHDT, CDR2 FYEKMQ (reference sequence). Trimming cost V 0 bases and J 10 bases, with 20 bases left between them. The CDR3 DNA reads TGTGCCAGCAGCTTAGGGCAAGGCCGGGGGTTAGTTGCGCAGTATTTT. It encodes CASSLGQGRGLVAQYF. The entire variable domain, with the rest obtained from reference TRBV13 and TRBJ2-3, is as follows: AAGVIQSPRHLIKEKRETATLKCYPIPRHDTVYWYQQGPGQDPQFLISFYEKMQSDKGSIPDRFSAQQFSDYHSELNMSSLELGDSALYFCASSLGQGRGLVAQYFGPGTRLTVL.

V is TRBV18 and J is TRBJ2-6; D call uncertain. The CDR3 is 14 amino acids. Trimming cost V 3 bases and J 3 bases, with 6 bases left between them. CDR1 is KGHSH and CDR2 is LQKENI in the germline V gene. The CDR3 here is CASSPADGANVLTF. In nucleotides, the CDR3 is TGTGCCAGCTCACCTGCGGATGGGGCCAACGTCCTGACTTTC.

The rearrangement joins TRBV7-2 to TRBJ2-3, with D tentatively TRBD2 (6 bases). Germline V gene data show CDR1 as SGHTA and CDR2 as FQGNSA. V was trimmed by 4 bases and J by 0 bases, leaving 20 bases between them. The CDR3 runs 18 residues. Here the CDR3 DNA reads TGTGCCAGCAGCTCAAACCCCACTAGCAAGGCTAGCACAGATACGCAGTATTTT. Its translation: CASSSNPTSKASTDTQYF.

This chain links TRBV15 with TRBJ2-5; 8 bases align to TRBD1. The J call is in doubt because the DNA end fits TRBJ2-7 better. Per the germline V gene, CDR1 is LNHNV and CDR2 is YYDKDF (reference sequence). CDR3 size: 15 residues. The CDR3: CATSRGGQGPYEQYF. Written as DNA, the CDR3 is TGTGCCACCAGCAGAGGAGGACAGGGCCCGTACGAGCAGTACTTC.

The J gene is TRBJ2-7, the V gene TRBV2; 9 nucleotides line up with TRBD1. CDR3 length: 15 residues. The V segment lost 5 bases and the J segment 4 bases; nucleotides outside the gene matches: 9. Per germline, CDR1 SNHLY and CDR2 FYNNEI. The CDR3 nucleotides read TGTGCCAGCAGTCGTCCCGGGACAGGGAGTTACGAGCAGTACTTC. Residues: CASSRPGTGSYEQYF.

This sequence joins TRBV28 and TRBJ2-5; D perhaps matches TRBD2 (6 bases). Per the germline V gene, CDR1 is MDHEN and CDR2 is SYDVKM. This CDR3 is built from 14 residues. The V and J ends lost 3 bases and 4 bases respectively, with 12 bases between them. The CDR3 spells CASSLGLPGETQYF. The CDR3 DNA reads as TGTGCCAGCAGTTTGGGACTGCCGGGAGAGACCCAGTACTTC.